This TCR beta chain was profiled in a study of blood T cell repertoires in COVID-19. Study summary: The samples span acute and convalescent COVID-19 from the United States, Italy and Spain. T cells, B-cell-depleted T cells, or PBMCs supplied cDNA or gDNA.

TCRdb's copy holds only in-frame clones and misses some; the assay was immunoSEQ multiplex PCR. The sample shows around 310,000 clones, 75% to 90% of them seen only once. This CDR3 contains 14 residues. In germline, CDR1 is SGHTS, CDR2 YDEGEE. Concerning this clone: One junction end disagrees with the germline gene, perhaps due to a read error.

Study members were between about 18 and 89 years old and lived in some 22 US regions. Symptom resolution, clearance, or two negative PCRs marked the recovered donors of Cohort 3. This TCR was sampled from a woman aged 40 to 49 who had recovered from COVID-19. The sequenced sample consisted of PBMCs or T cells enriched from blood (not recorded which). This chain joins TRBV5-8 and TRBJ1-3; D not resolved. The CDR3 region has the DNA TGTGCCAGCAGCTTGGGACTACCTGGGAACACCATATATTTT. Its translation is CASSLGLPGNTIYF.